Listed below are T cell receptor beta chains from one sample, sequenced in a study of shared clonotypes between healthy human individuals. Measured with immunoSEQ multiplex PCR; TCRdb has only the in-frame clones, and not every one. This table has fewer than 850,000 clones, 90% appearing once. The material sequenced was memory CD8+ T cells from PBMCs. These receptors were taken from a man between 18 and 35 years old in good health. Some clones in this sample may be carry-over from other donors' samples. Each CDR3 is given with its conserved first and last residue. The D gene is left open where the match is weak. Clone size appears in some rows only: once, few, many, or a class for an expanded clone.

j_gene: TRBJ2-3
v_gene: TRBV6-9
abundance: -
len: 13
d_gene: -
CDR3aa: CASSLGPGDTQYF
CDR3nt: TGTGCCAGCAGTTTAGGACCAGGGGATACGCAGTATTTT

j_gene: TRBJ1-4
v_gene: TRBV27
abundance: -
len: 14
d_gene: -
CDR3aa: CASALTGPNEKLFF
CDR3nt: TGTGCCAGCGCACTGACGGGACCTAATGAAAAACTGTTTTTT

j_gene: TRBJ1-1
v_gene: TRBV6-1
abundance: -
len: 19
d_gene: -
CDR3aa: CASSENYPGRRSLNTEAFF
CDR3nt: TGTGCCAGCAGTGAAAACTATCCCGGAAGGCGCAGCCTGAACACTGAAGCTTTCTTT

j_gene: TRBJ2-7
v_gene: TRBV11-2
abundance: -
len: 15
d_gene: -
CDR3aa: CASSSPGHPTYEQYF
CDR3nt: TGTGCCAGCAGCTCTCCGGGACACCCGACCTACGAGCAGTACTTC

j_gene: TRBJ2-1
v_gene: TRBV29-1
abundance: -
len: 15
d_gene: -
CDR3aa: CSVEGGTSSYNEQFF
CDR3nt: TGCAGCGTTGAAGGCGGGACCAGCTCCTACAATGAGCAGTTCTTC

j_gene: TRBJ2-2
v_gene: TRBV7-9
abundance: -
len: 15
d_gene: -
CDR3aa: CASSPKPGITGELFF
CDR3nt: TGTGCCAGCAGCCCCAAACCAGGGATCACCGGGGAGCTGTTTTTT

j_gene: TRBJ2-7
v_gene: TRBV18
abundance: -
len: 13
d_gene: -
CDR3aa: CASSPPALYEQYF
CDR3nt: TGTGCCAGCTCACCACCGGCTCTCTACGAGCAGTACTTC

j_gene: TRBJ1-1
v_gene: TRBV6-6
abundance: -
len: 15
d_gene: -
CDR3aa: CASSYPSTSNTEAFF
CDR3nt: TGTGCCAGCAGTTATCCATCCACGTCGAACACTGAAGCTTTCTTT

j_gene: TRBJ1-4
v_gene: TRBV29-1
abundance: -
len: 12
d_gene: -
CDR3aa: CSALSEAEKLFF
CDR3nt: TGCAGCGCCCTCTCGGAGGCTGAAAAACTGTTTTTT

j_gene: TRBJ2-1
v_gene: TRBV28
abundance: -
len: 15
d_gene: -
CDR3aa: CASSLRGPKYNEQFF
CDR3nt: TGTGCCAGCAGTTTAAGGGGCCCCAAATACAATGAGCAGTTCTTC

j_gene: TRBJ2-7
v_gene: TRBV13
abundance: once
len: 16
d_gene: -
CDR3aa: CASSLGRGRRIYEQYF
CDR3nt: TGTGCCAGCAGCTTAGGCCGCGGCAGGAGAATCTACGAGCAGTACTTC

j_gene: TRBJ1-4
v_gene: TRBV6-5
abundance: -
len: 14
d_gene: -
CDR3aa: CASRPRGAVEKLFF
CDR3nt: TGTGCCAGCAGGCCGAGGGGCGCGGTTGAAAAACTGTTTTTT

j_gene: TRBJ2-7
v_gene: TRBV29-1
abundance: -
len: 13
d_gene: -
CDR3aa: CSVVTLISYEQYF
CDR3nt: TGCAGCGTTGTCACCCTTATCTCCTACGAGCAGTACTTC

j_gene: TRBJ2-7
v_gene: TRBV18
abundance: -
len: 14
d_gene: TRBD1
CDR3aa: CASSMGGTGYEQYF
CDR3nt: TGTGCCAGCTCAATGGGAGGGACAGGGTACGAGCAGTACTTC

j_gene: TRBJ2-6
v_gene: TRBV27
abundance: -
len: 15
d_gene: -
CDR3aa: CASRVSRSGANVLTF
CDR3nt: TGTGCCAGCAGAGTGTCGCGGTCCGGGGCCAACGTCCTGACTTTC

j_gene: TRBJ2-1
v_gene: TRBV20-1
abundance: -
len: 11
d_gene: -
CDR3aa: CSADSYNEQFF
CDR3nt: TGCAGTGCAGATTCCTACAATGAGCAGTTCTTC

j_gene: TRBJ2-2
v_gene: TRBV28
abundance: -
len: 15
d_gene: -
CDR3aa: CASSLGLANTGELFF
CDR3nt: TGTGCCAGCAGTTTAGGGCTAGCGAACACCGGGGAGCTGTTTTTT

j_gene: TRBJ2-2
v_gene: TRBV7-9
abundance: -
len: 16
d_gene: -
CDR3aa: CASSPKLDGHTGELFF
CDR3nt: TGTGCCAGCAGCCCTAAGTTGGACGGGCACACCGGGGAGCTGTTTTTT

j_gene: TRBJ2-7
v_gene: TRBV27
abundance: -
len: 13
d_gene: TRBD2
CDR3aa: CARGAGGIYEQYF
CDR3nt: TGTGCCAGAGGAGCGGGAGGAATCTACGAGCAGTACTTC

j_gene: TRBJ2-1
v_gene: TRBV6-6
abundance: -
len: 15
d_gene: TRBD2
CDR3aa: CASSYDGTSGNEQFF
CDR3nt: TGTGCCAGCAGTTACGATGGGACTAGCGGTAATGAGCAGTTCTTC

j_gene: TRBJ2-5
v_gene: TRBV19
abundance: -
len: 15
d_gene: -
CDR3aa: CASSLKGEYQETQYF
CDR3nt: TGTGCCAGTAGTCTGAAAGGGGAGTACCAAGAGACCCAGTACTTC

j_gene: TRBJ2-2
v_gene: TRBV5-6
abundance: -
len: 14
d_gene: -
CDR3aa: CASSLVPNTGELFF
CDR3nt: TGTGCCAGCAGCTTGGTCCCGAACACCGGGGAGCTGTTTTTT

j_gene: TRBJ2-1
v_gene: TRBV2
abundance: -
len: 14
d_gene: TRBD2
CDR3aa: CANRAGTSYNEQFF
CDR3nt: TGTGCCAACCGAGCGGGGACCTCCTACAATGAGCAGTTCTTC

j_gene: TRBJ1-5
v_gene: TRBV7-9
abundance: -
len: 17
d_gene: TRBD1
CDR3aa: CASSFYRGGDEDQPQHF
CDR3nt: TGTGCCAGCAGCTTTTACAGGGGAGGAGATGAGGATCAGCCCCAGCATTTT

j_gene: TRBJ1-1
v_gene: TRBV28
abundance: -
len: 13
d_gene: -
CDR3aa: CASSLGTLDEAFF
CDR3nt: TGTGCCAGCAGTCTCGGGACTTTGGATGAAGCTTTCTTT

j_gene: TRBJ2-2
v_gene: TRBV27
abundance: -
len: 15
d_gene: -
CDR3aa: CASSSVGPDTGELFF
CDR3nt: TGTGCCAGCAGTTCTGTAGGGCCGGACACCGGGGAGCTGTTTTTT

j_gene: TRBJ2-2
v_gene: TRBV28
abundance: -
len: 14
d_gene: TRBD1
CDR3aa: CASSPDRGAGELFF
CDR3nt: TGTGCCAGCAGTCCGGACAGGGGGGCCGGGGAGCTGTTTTTT

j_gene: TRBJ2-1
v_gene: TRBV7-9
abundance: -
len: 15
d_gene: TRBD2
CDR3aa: CASSFPAGVRNEQFF
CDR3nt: TGTGCCAGCAGCTTCCCAGCGGGAGTTCGAAATGAGCAGTTCTTC

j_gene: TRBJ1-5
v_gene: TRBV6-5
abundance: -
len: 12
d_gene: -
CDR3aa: CASSYGDQPQHF
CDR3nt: TGTGCCAGCAGTTACGGAGATCAGCCCCAGCATTTT

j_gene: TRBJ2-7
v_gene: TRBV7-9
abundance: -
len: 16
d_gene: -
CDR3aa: CASSLGQRQYRYEQYF
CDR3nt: TGTGCCAGCAGCTTAGGACAACGGCAATACCGCTACGAGCAGTACTTC

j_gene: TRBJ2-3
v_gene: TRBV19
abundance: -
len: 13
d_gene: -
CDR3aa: CASRWYDGDTQYF
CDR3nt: TGTGCCAGTAGATGGTACGATGGAGATACGCAGTATTTT

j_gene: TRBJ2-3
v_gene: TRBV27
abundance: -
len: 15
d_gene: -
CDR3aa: CASLRSKPSTDTQYF
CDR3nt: TGTGCCAGCCTTAGGTCCAAACCTAGCACAGATACGCAGTATTTT

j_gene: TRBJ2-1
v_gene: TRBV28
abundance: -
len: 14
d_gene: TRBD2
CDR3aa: CASSPLARYNEQFF
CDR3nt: TGTGCCAGCAGCCCACTAGCGCGATACAATGAGCAGTTCTTC

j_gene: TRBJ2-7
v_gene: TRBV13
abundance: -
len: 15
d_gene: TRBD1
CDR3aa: CASSPRGQGGYEQYF
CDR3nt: TGTGCCAGCAGCCCCAGGGGGCAGGGGGGTTACGAGCAGTACTTC

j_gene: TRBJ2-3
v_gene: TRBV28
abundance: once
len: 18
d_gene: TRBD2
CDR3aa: CASSLIGGTGGQTDTQYF
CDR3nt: TGTGCCAGCAGTTTAATAGGAGGAACGGGAGGGCAAACAGATACGCAGTATTTT

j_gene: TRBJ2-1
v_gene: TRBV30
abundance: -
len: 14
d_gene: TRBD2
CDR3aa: CAWTGLAGGNEQFF
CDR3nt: TGTGCCTGGACGGGACTAGCGGGAGGCAATGAGCAGTTCTTC

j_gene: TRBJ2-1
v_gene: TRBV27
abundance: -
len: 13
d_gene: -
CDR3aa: CASSLSLYNEQFF
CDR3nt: TGTGCCAGCAGTTTATCCCTTTACAATGAGCAGTTCTTC

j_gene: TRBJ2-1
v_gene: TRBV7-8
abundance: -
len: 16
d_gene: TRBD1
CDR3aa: CASEHQGTGSYNEQFF
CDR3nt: TGTGCCAGCGAACACCAAGGGACAGGGTCCTACAATGAGCAGTTCTTC

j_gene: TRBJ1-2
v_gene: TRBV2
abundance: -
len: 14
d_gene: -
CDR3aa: CASRAARLAYGYTF
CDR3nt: TGTGCCAGCAGGGCCGCCCGTCTTGCCTATGGCTACACCTTC

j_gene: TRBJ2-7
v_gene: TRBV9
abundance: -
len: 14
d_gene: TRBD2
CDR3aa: CASSLGTSGYEQYF
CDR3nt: TGTGCCAGCAGCTTGGGGACTAGCGGCTACGAGCAGTACTTC

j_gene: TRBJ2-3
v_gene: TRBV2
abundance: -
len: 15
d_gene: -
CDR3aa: CASSGRTARTDTQYF
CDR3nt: TGTGCCAGCAGTGGGAGGACTGCCCGCACAGATACGCAGTATTTT

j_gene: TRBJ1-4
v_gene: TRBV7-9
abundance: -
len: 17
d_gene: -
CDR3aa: CASSLAWSGTVNEKLFF
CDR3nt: TGTGCCAGCAGCTTAGCTTGGAGCGGGACTGTAAATGAAAAACTGTTTTTT

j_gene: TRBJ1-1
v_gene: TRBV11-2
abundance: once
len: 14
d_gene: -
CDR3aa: CASGSNRANTEAFF
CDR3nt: TGTGCCAGCGGTTCGAACAGGGCGAACACTGAAGCTTTCTTT

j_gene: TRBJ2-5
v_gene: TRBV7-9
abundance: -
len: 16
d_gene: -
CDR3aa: CASSSRNYGEQETQYF
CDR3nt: TGTGCCAGCAGCTCACGGAATTACGGCGAACAAGAGACCCAGTACTTC